The clone carrying this T cell receptor beta chain was recorded at least ten times. This sample was taken from a study of identical twins. CDR3 size: 15 residues. Unmatched junction bases numbered 6, after V lost 4 bases and J lost 5 bases. Per the germline V gene, CDR1 is LGHDT and CDR2 is YNNKEL (reference sequence). TCRdb processed the 5' RACE reads anew with MiXCR; each CDR3 protein has one entry. The sample records around 250,000 distinct CDR3 sequences, roughly an eighth being singletons. This sample was shared with a second study, whose subject was yellow fever vaccine responses in identical twins.

The rearrangement joins TRBV3-1 to TRBJ2-7, with 12 nucleotides matching TRBD1. The sequence was collected from a woman aged 18-29 years in good health. Sequenced: memory (CD45RO+) T cells sorted from blood. The CDR3 is CASSRRDRGPNEQYF. Here the CDR3 DNA reads TGTGCCAGCAGCCGCCGGGACAGGGGGCCCAACGAGCAGTACTTC.